This note documents a single T cell receptor beta chain sequence. The target antigen is unknown. Using RNA transcripts as the source, TCR beta CDR3 regions were amplified. TCR CDR3 regions were first amplified by RT-PCR with HTBI primers. A single record per CDR3 protein comes from TCRdb applying MiXCR to the multiplex PCR reads. The table lists approximately 740,000 distinct CDR3 sequences, 14% of them singletons. The CDR3 has 12 amino acids. V lost 1 base to trimming and J lost 7 bases, with 4 bases between them. Looked up from germline, CDR1 is SEHNR and CDR2 is FQNEAQ (reference sequence). Stable hyperthyroidism: no ophthalmopathy progression over 18 months of follow-up. The data originate from a study of T cells in Graves' hyperthyroidism and ophthalmopathy. Study-level points and caveats: Researchers found most expanded thyroid clonotypes above 0.001 in blood as well. The authors' 13 V-J model separated ophthalmopathy from stable hyperthyroidism.

This chain links TRBV7-9 with TRBJ1-4; D is unresolved. The sample taken for sequencing was blood. This clonotype originated in a woman between 18 and 29 years old with Graves' hyperthyroidism. The CDR3 protein is CASSLDFEKLFF. The DNA of the CDR3 is TGTGCCAGCAGCTTAGATTTTGAAAAACTGTTTTTT.